This T cell receptor (beta chain) originates from a study of blood T cell repertoires in COVID-19. Study in general: PBMCs, B-cell-depleted T cells, or T cells provided the cDNA or gDNA that made up the material.

Repertoires were generated with immunoSEQ multiplex PCR, while TCRdb's copy carries only in-frame clones and drops some. This sample has fewer than 350,000 clones; 75% to 90% occur once, and the top ten carry over 4%. Germline V gene data show CDR1 as MGHDK and CDR2 as SYGVNS. V gave up 4 bases and J gave up 0 bases, with 12 bases separating them. There are 16 residues in the CDR3. The chain carries TRBV25-1 and TRBJ1-4; D gene ambiguous. The sample comprised PBMCs or T cells enriched from blood (not recorded which). This receptor was identified in a man between 60 and 75 years old who had recovered from COVID-19. The CDR3 DNA reads TGTGCCAGCAGTGGACCCGACACCTCAACTAATGAAAAACTGTTTTTT. Translated: CASSGPDTSTNEKLFF. Full variable domain (missing parts from reference TRBV25-1 and TRBJ1-4): EADIYQTPRYLVIGTGKKITLECSQTMGHDKMYWYQQDPGMELHLIHYSYGVNSTEKGDLSSESTVSRIRTEHFPLTLESARPSHTSQYLCASSGPDTSTNEKLFFGSGTQLSVL.